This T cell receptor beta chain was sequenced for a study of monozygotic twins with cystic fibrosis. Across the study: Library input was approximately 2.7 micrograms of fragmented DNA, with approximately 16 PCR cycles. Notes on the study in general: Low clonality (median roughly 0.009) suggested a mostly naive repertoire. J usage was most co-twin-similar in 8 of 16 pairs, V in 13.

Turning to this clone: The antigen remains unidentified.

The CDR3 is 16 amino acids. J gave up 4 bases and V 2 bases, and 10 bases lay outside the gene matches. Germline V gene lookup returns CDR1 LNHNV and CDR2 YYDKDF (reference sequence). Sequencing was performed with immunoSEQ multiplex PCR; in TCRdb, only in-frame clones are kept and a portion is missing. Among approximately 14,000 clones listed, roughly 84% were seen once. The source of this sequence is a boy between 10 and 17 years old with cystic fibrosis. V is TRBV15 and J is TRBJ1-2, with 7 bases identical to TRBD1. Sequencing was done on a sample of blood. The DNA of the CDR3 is TGTGCCACCAGCAGACACAGACAGGGCGAACTCTATGGCTACACCTTC. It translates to CATSRHRQGELYGYTF.